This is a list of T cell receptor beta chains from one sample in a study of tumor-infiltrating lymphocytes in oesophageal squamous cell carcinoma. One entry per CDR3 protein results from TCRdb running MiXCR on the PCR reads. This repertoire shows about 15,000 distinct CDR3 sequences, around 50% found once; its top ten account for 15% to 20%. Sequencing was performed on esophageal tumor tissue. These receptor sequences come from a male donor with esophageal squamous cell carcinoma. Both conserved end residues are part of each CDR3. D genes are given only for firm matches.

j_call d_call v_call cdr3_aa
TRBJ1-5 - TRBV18 CASSRAGQPQHF
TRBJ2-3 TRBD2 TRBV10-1 CASSDYSGRAQDTQYF
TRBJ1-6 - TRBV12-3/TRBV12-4 CASSLGQLNSPLHF
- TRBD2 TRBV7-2 CASSPQGGRALEQFF
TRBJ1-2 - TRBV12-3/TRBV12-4 CASSFSDTLINYGYTF
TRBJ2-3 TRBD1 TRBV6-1 CASSERQGVTDTQYF
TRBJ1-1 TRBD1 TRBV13 CASSFGQGAFF
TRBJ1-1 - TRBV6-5 CASSERVARNTEAFF
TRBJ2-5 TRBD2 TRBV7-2 CASSLMSGGETQYF
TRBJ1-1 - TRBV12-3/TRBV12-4 CASSLASGNPTEAFF
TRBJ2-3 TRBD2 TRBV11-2 CASSLGGRVTDTQYF
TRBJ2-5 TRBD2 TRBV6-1 CASRPLAGGGETQYF
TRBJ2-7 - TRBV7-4 CASSRTPGTYEQYF
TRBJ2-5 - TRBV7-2 CASSSGQRQETQYF
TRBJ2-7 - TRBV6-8 CASSLREGWTYEQYF
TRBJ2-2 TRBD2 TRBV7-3 CASSLAGGNTGELFF
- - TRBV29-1 CSVELASTRWETQYF
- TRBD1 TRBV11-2 CASSLGQPQETQYF
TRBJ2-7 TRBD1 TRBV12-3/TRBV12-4 CASSRYRGSPLHF
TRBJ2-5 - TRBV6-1 CASSSETQYF
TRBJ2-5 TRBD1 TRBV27 CASRPNGQEWGQETQYF
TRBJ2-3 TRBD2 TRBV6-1 CASSWTSGADTQYF
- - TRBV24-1 CATSEAYNEQFF
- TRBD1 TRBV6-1 CASSEDRGTYEQYF
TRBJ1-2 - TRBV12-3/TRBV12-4 CASSSFLTGSREGYTF
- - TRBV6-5 CASSYSGYNEQFF